Listed below are T cell receptor beta chains from one sample, sequenced in a study of blood T cell repertoires in COVID-19. Some clones are missing from TCRdb's copy, which holds only in-frame ones; the method was immunoSEQ multiplex PCR. The table records about 280,000 clones, 65% to 90% of them present only once. Input material: peripheral blood. These receptors were collected from a human donor in a cohort sampled during active COVID-19. Each CDR3 is given with its conserved first and last residue. A D gene is named only where the DNA matches it firmly. Not all rows give a size; the values are once, few, many and, for expanded clones, a class.

J,size,V,D,CDR3,DNA
TRBJ2-7,-,TRBV12-3/TRBV12-4,-,CASIAQGLDEQYF,TGTGCCAGCATCGCCCAGGGGTTAGACGAGCAGTACTTC
TRBJ1-5,-,TRBV28,-,CASAGGNQPQHF,TGTGCCAGTGCGGGGGGCAATCAGCCCCAGCATTTT
TRBJ2-3,-,TRBV28,TRBD2,CASSPSAGAGGSTDTQYF,TGTGCCAGCAGTCCTTCAGCGGGGGCTGGGGGTAGCACAGATACGCAGTATTTT
TRBJ1-4,-,TRBV28,-,CASSLIGPSEKLFF,TGTGCCAGCAGTTTAATCGGTCCAAGCGAAAAACTGTTTTTT
TRBJ2-3,once,TRBV28,-,CASIGWATDTQYF,TGTGCCAGCATAGGTTGGGCAACAGATACGCAGTATTTT
TRBJ1-2,-,TRBV28,TRBD1,CASRAGGSYGYTF,TGTGCCAGCCGAGCAGGGGGCTCCTATGGCTACACCTTC
TRBJ2-7,-,TRBV2,-,CASNPGLSYEQYF,TGTGCCAGCAATCCAGGGCTCTCCTACGAGCAGTACTTC
TRBJ2-1,-,TRBV9,TRBD1,CASSLHPAGGRNEQFF,TGTGCCAGCAGCCTCCACCCGGCAGGGGGCCGCAATGAGCAGTTCTTC
TRBJ1-5,once,TRBV6-5,TRBD1,CASRAGQGGFQPQHF,TGTGCCAGCAGAGCGGGACAGGGGGGATTTCAGCCCCAGCATTTT
TRBJ1-1,-,TRBV4-1,-,CASSQDSTEAFF,TGCGCCAGCAGCCAAGATTCGACTGAAGCTTTCTTT
TRBJ2-1,-,TRBV7-8,-,CASSLVGSGTPGEQFF,TGTGCCAGCAGCTTAGTCGGTAGCGGCACACCAGGAGAGCAGTTCTTC
TRBJ2-6,-,TRBV5-6,TRBD1,CASSLAWTGYSGANVLTF,TGTGCCAGCAGCTTGGCCTGGACAGGTTACTCTGGGGCCAACGTCCTGACTTTC
TRBJ2-1,-,TRBV6-5,-,CASRQRDYRNEQFF,TGTGCCAGCAGGCAGCGCGACTATCGCAATGAGCAGTTCTTC
TRBJ1-6,-,TRBV28,TRBD1,CASRNRGQDNSPLHF,TGTGCCAGCAGAAACAGGGGGCAAGATAATTCACCCCTCCACTTT
TRBJ2-2,-,TRBV10-3,-,CAISRPNTGELFF,TGTGCCATCAGCAGGCCGAACACCGGGGAGCTGTTTTTT
TRBJ1-1,-,TRBV3-1/TRBV3-2,-,CASSHQGVGTEAFF,TGTGCCAGCAGCCACCAGGGTGTGGGCACTGAAGCTTTCTTT
TRBJ2-1,-,TRBV6-2/TRBV6-3,TRBD1,CASSRDRGYNEQFF,TGTGCCAGCAGCCGGGACAGGGGGTACAATGAGCAGTTCTTC
TRBJ2-7,-,TRBV20-1,TRBD2,CSASRGGEVYF,TGCAGTGCTTCCCGCGGGGGGGAGGTGTACTTC
TRBJ2-2,-,TRBV18,-,CASSAAVGGNTGELFF,TGTGCCAGCTCAGCGGCGGTCGGGGGGAACACCGGGGAGCTGTTTTTT
TRBJ2-3,-,TRBV9,-,CASSTYLADTQYF,TGTGCCAGCAGCACCTACCTTGCAGATACGCAGTATTTT
TRBJ1-1,-,TRBV5-1,-,CASSLADRLEAFF,TGCGCCAGCAGCTTGGCCGACCGCCTGGAGGCTTTCTTT
TRBJ2-1,-,TRBV28,TRBD2,CASVSGASGTYRQFF,TGTGCCAGCGTGAGCGGGGCTAGCGGGACCTATCGGCAGTTCTTC
TRBJ2-7,once,TRBV12-3/TRBV12-4,-,CASSLGTTYEQYF,TGTGCCAGCAGTTTGGGCACCACCTACGAGCAGTACTTC
TRBJ2-2,-,TRBV6-5,-,CASSYIQGRELFF,TGTGCCAGCAGTTACATACAGGGAAGGGAGCTGTTTTTT
TRBJ1-1,-,TRBV18,TRBD1,CASSRQGSGTEAFF,TGTGCCAGCTCTCGACAGGGGTCGGGCACTGAAGCTTTCTTT
TRBJ2-7,-,TRBV29-1,TRBD1,CSASRDRGVDEQYF,TGCAGCGCCTCTCGGGACAGGGGTGTGGACGAGCAGTACTTC
TRBJ2-7,-,TRBV3-1/TRBV3-2,TRBD2,CASSQDASGSWEQYF,TGTGCCAGCAGCCAAGATGCTAGCGGGAGTTGGGAGCAGTACTTC
TRBJ1-6,-,TRBV27,-,CASRTGRDYSSLHF,TGTGCCAGCAGAACAGGGAGGGATTATTCATCCCTCCACTTT
TRBJ2-1,-,TRBV7-9,-,CASSSLQGNEQFF,TGTGCCAGCAGCTCCCTCCAGGGCAATGAGCAGTTCTTC
TRBJ2-5,once,TRBV12-3/TRBV12-4,TRBD2,CASSSSGRETQYF,TGTGCCAGCAGCTCCAGCGGGAGAGAGACCCAGTACTTC
TRBJ1-1,-,TRBV28,TRBD1,CASSFRTGEAFF,TGTGCCAGCAGTTTCCGGACAGGTGAAGCTTTCTTT
TRBJ1-2,-,TRBV5-1,TRBD1,CASSLVQGEIRGYTF,TGCGCCAGCAGCTTGGTGCAGGGGGAGATCCGAGGCTACACCTTC
TRBJ2-7,few,TRBV20-1,-,CSASMGSSYEQYF,TGCAGTGCTAGTATGGGGAGCTCCTACGAGCAGTACTTC
TRBJ1-1,-,TRBV15,-,CATSRDFGQSQAFF,TGTGCCACCAGCAGAGATTTCGGACAGTCTCAAGCTTTCTTT
TRBJ2-3,-,TRBV7-9,-,CASSFYGSTDTQYF,TGTGCCAGCAGCTTTTACGGGAGCACAGATACGCAGTATTTT
TRBJ2-1,-,TRBV3-1/TRBV3-2,TRBD1,CASSQAPPGQGVEFF,TGTGCCAGCAGCCAAGCTCCGCCGGGACAGGGGGTAGAGTTCTTC
TRBJ1-2,-,TRBV3-1/TRBV3-2,-,CASSPTGGSGYGYTF,TGTGCCAGCAGCCCCACCGGGGGGAGCGGGTATGGCTACACCTTC
TRBJ1-5,-,TRBV7-9,TRBD1,CASSRTGEHQPQHF,TGTGCCAGCAGCCGAACAGGGGAACATCAGCCCCAGCATTTT
TRBJ1-1,once,TRBV19,-,CASSIVPLSGTEAFF,TGTGCCAGTAGTATAGTGCCCCTAAGTGGCACTGAAGCTTTCTTT
TRBJ2-1,-,TRBV6-4,TRBD2,CASSELGTSVYNEQFF,TGTGCCAGCAGTGAGCTTGGGACTAGCGTATACAATGAGCAGTTCTTC
TRBJ1-5,-,TRBV2,-,CASSLRRTGGNQPQHF,TGTGCCAGCAGCCTTAGAAGGACGGGGGGCAATCAGCCCCAGCATTTT